These T cell receptor beta chains were read from a single sample in a study of Ad26.COV2.S vaccination and SARS-CoV-2 variants. Some clones are missing from TCRdb's copy, which holds only in-frame ones; the method was immunoSEQ multiplex PCR. Here the sample spans about 400,000 clones, 70% to 90% being singletons. This specimen was peripheral blood, taken in a trial of Ad26.COV2.S vaccine versus placebo. These TCRs come from a person aged 18-65 years who received the Ad26.COV2.S COVID-19 vaccine or a placebo. Each CDR3 is given with its conserved first and last residue. D genes are given only for firm matches. Only part of the rows carry a size: once, few, many, or a class if the clone is expanded.

NA TRBJ2-6 TRBV2 NA TGTGCCAGCTCGTGGACAAGCTCTGGGGCCAACGTCCTGACTTTC CASSWTSSGANVLTF
NA TRBJ2-5 TRBV30 NA TGTGCCTGGAGTTTTCTGCAGGAGGAGACCCAGTACTTC CAWSFLQEETQYF
NA TRBJ1-1 TRBV6-5 NA TGTGCCAGCAGTCCCCCAGGGGTCACTGAAGCTTTCTTT CASSPPGVTEAFF
NA TRBJ1-2 TRBV25-1 NA TGTGCCAGCAGTGAGGTCAGGGGCTATGGCTACACCTTC CASSEVRGYGYTF
NA TRBJ1-1 TRBV19 NA TGTGCCAGTAGTATAGTTTTAACTTTAAGGGGCACTGAAGCTTTCTTT CASSIVLTLRGTEAFF
NA TRBJ2-7 TRBV19 NA TGTGCCAGTAGCCCGATGGGGACAACCTACGAGCAGTACTTC CASSPMGTTYEQYF
NA TRBJ1-3 TRBV7-9 TRBD1 TGTGCCAGCAGCAAAAACAGGGGAACTGGAAACACCATATATTTT CASSKNRGTGNTIYF
NA TRBJ2-7 TRBV6-5 NA TGTGCCAGCAGCCTTAGACTAGGTCGGGGCGACGAGCAGTACTTC CASSLRLGRGDEQYF
NA TRBJ1-1 TRBV2 NA TGTGCCAGCAGTATCATTACAGGGCTAGGAGCTTTCTTT CASSIITGLGAFF
once TRBJ2-2 TRBV4-1 TRBD1 TGCGCCAGCAGCCAAGAGGGACAGGGGCCGTTTCCAACCGGGGAGCTGTTTTTT CASSQEGQGPFPTGELFF
NA TRBJ2-6 TRBV18 TRBD2 TGTGCCAGCTCACCACCCGGGAGGGCCGGGGCCAACGTCCTGACTTTC CASSPPGRAGANVLTF
NA TRBJ1-1 TRBV6-6 NA TGTGCCAGCAGTTACTCGAGTAGCAACACTGAAGCTTTCTTT CASSYSSSNTEAFF
NA TRBJ2-6 TRBV5-5 NA TGTGCCAGCACCTTCCCATCTGGGGCCAACGTCCTGACTTTC CASTFPSGANVLTF
NA TRBJ1-5 TRBV7-2 NA TGTGCCAGCAGCCCCCCGGGGCAGATCAGCAATCAGCCCCAGCATTTT CASSPPGQISNQPQHF
few TRBJ2-3 TRBV7-6 TRBD2 TGTGCCAGCAGCTTAGAGCGGGGGCTCACAGATACGCAGTATTTT CASSLERGLTDTQYF
NA TRBJ1-2 TRBV25-1 NA TGTGCCAGCAGTCCGATCAGGGACACTAACTATGGCTACACCTTC CASSPIRDTNYGYTF
NA TRBJ2-1 TRBV12-3/TRBV12-4 NA TGTGCCAGCAGCCGGGGCAATGAGCAGTTCTTC CASSRGNEQFF
NA TRBJ1-4 TRBV5-1 TRBD1 TGCGCCAGCAGCTTGGTTTGGACAGGGAATGAAAAACTGTTTTTT CASSLVWTGNEKLFF
NA TRBJ1-1 TRBV10-3 NA TGTGCCATACGGATGGACGGACCCGAAGCTTTCTTT CAIRMDGPEAFF
NA TRBJ1-3 TRBV18 NA TGTGCCAGCTCACCTCTCCCGGACAGTAAATTTGGAAACACCATATATTTT CASSPLPDSKFGNTIYF
NA TRBJ1-2 TRBV4-3 NA TGCGCCAGCAGCCAATCAGGTGCCTTACAGGGCTACACCTTC CASSQSGALQGYTF
NA TRBJ2-5 TRBV7-8 TRBD2 TGTGCCAGCGTCGTTAGCGGGGGGCCGTGGGAGACCCAGTACTTC CASVVSGGPWETQYF
NA TRBJ1-2 TRBV10-1 NA TGCGCCAGCAGTGAGGACGGGGTTCGTGGCTACACCTTC CASSEDGVRGYTF
NA TRBJ1-1 TRBV6-1 TRBD1 TGTGCCAGCAGTGAAGGGTGGGACAGGGAAAGTGAAGCTTTCTTT CASSEGWDRESEAFF
NA TRBJ2-7 TRBV5-1 NA TGCGCCAGCAGCTTGGGTGAGATGGAATACGAGCAGTACTTC CASSLGEMEYEQYF
NA TRBJ1-1 TRBV27 TRBD1 TGTGCCAGCAGTCGGACAGGAGATTCAAACACTGAAGCTTTCTTT CASSRTGDSNTEAFF
NA TRBJ1-2 TRBV5-6 NA TGTGCCAGCAGCTTGGGAGCAGCCGGCTATGGCTACACCTTC CASSLGAAGYGYTF
NA TRBJ2-1 TRBV4-3 TRBD1 TGCGCCAGCAGCCAGACAGGGATCCCCCACAATGAGCAGTTCTTC CASSQTGIPHNEQFF
NA TRBJ2-5 TRBV3-1/TRBV3-2 NA TGTGCCAGCAGCCAAGACAACAGCCAAGAAACCCAGTACTTC CASSQDNSQETQYF
NA TRBJ1-6 TRBV5-4 NA TGTGCCAGCAGCTTGGCAGGGGCGCATGATTCACCCCTCCACTTT CASSLAGAHDSPLHF
NA TRBJ2-7 TRBV30 NA TGTGCCTGGAACGGGGGCTCCTACGAGCAGTACTTC CAWNGGSYEQYF
NA TRBJ2-1 TRBV7-2 NA TGTGCCAGCAGCTTTGGGCCTGATGCTTACAATGAGCAGTTCTTC CASSFGPDAYNEQFF
NA TRBJ1-1 TRBV6-5 NA TGTGCCACCAGAGAGGGGCTGAACACTGAAGCTTTCTTT CATREGLNTEAFF
NA TRBJ2-2 TRBV7-9 NA TGTGCCAGCAGCTTAGGGCAGGCGGGAACCGGGGAGCTGTTTTTT CASSLGQAGTGELFF
NA TRBJ2-1 TRBV10-1 TRBD1 TGCGCCAGCAGTGTGGAACAGGGGATCAATGAGCAGTTCTTC CASSVEQGINEQFF
NA TRBJ1-3 TRBV7-9 NA TGTGCCAGCAGCGGGGGACTAGGTGGAAACACCATATATTTT CASSGGLGGNTIYF
NA TRBJ1-1 TRBV5-1 NA TGCGCCAGCAGCGGCCTGGCGAACACTGAAGCTTTCTTT CASSGLANTEAFF
NA TRBJ2-5 TRBV4-3 NA TGCGCCAGCAGCCAAGGTGGACAGTTCCAAGAGACCCAGTACTTC CASSQGGQFQETQYF
NA TRBJ1-4 TRBV25-1 NA TGTGCCAGCAGTGAACAAGGGACGGGGAATGAAAAACTGTTTTTT CASSEQGTGNEKLFF
NA TRBJ1-1 TRBV7-8 TRBD1 TGTGCCAGCAGCTTGAACAGGGGTTTCACTGAAGCTTTCTTT CASSLNRGFTEAFF
few TRBJ2-4 TRBV10-3 NA TGTGCCATCAGTGAAGGGGGGGCCAAAAACATTCAGTACTTC CAISEGGAKNIQYF
NA TRBJ2-7 TRBV27 NA TGTGCCAGCAGTTTTAAGGGGATCTACTACGAGCAGTACTTC CASSFKGIYYEQYF
NA TRBJ1-2 TRBV20-1 NA TGCAGTGCTACCCTCAACTATGGCTACACCTTC CSATLNYGYTF